This T cell receptor (beta chain) is drawn from a study of shared clonotypes between healthy human individuals. Study-level information: Per-donor plates numbered three CD4 naive, three CD4 memory, two CD8 naive and one CD8 memory.

Whole-study results and caveats: Naive subsets generally exceeded memory subsets in estimated richness.

Germline-derived CDR1 and CDR2 are MDHEN and SYDVKM. V was pared by 8 bases and J by 4 bases, with 5 bases between. The CDR3 covers 10 residues. From CD4+ cells came CD45RA+ naive and CD45RA-negative memory subsets. There are a few counts of this clone. Its antigen is as yet unknown. Sequencing was performed with immunoSEQ multiplex PCR; in TCRdb, only in-frame clones are kept and a portion is missing. The sample holds around 750,000 clones; around two thirds are singletons and the top ten take approximately 1.7%. The TCR was taken from a young woman in good health. The specimen sequenced was memory CD4+ T cells sorted from blood. Indicated subset: CD45RA-negative fraction. The chain combines TRBV28 with TRBJ1-1; D is uncertain. The CDR3 is CASVSTEAFF. CDR3 in DNA: TGTGCCAGCGTGAGCACTGAAGCTTTCTTT.